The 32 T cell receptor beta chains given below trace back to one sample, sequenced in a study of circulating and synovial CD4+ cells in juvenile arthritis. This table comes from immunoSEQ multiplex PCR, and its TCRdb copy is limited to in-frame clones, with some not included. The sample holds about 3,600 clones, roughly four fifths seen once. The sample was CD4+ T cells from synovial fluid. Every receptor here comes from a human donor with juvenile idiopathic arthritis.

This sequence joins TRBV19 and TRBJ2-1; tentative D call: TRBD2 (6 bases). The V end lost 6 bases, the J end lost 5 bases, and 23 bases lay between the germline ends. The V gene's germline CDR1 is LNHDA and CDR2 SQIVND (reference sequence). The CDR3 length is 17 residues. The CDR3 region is CASSPKGRGAGDNEQFF. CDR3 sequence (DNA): TGTGCCAGTAGCCCAAAGGGGCGCGGGGCCGGTGACAATGAGCAGTTCTTC.

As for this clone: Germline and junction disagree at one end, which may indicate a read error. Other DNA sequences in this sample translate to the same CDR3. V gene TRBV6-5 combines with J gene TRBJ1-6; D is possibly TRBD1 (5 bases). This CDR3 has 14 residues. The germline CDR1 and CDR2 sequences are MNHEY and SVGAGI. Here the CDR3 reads CASSYNQGYSPLHF. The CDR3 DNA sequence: TGTGCCAGCAGTTACAACCAGGGATATTCCCCCCTCCACTTT.

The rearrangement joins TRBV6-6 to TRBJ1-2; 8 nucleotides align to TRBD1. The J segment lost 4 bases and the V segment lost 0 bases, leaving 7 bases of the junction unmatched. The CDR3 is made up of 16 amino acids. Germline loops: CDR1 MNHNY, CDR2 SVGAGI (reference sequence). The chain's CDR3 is CASSYSPTGASYGYTF. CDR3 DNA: TGTGCCAGCAGTTACTCCCCGACAGGGGCCAGCTATGGCTACACCTTC.

In nucleotides, the CDR3 is TGTGCCAGCAGCTTGCGGGGGCCGAGCACAGATACGCAGTATTTT. Protein sequence: CASSLRGPSTDTQYF. V gene TRBV7-8 combines with J gene TRBJ2-3, with D perhaps matching TRBD2 (7 bases). The CDR3 totals 15 residues. Germline-derived CDR1 and CDR2 are SGHVS and FQNEAQ. V shed 3 bases and J shed 0 bases, with 10 bases lying between them.

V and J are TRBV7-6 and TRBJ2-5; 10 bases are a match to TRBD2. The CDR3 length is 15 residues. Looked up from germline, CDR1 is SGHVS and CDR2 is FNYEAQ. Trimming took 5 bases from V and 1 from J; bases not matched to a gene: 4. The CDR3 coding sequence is TGTGCCAGCAGCCCAGCGGGGGGGCCCCAAGAGACCCAGTACTTC. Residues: CASSPAGGPQETQYF. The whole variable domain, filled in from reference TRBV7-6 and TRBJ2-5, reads GAGVSQSPRYKVTKRGQDVALRCDPISGHVSLYWYRQALGQGPEFLTYFNYEAQQDKSGLPNDRFSAERPEGSISTLTIQRTEQRDSAMYRCASSPAGGPQETQYFGPGTRLLVL.

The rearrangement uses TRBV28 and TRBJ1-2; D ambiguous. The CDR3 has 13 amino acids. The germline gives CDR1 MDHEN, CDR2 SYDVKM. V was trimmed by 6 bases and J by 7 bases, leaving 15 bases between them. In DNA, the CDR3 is TGTGCCAGCAGCCCCCCTGATATACTTGGCTACACCTTC. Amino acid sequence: CASSPPDILGYTF.

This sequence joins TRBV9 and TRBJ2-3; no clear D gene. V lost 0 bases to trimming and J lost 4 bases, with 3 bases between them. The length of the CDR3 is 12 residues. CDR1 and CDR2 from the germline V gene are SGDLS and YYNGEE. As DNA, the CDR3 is TGTGCCAGCAGCGTAGCAGCAGATACGCAGTATTTT. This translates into CASSVAADTQYF.

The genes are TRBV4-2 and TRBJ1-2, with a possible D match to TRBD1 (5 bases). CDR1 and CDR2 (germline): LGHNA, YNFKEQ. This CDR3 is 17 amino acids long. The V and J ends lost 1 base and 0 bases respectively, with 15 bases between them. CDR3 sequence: CASSQALGLLANYGYTF. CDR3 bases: TGTGCCAGCAGCCAAGCGCTGGGACTTTTAGCTAACTATGGCTACACCTTC.

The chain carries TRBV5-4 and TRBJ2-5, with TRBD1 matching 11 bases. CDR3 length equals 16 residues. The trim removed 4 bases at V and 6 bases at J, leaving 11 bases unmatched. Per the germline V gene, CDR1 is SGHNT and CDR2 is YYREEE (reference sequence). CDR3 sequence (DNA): TGTGCCAGCAGCCCCGGACAGGGGGCCGTTGTTAAGACCCAGTACTTC. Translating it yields CASSPGQGAVVKTQYF.

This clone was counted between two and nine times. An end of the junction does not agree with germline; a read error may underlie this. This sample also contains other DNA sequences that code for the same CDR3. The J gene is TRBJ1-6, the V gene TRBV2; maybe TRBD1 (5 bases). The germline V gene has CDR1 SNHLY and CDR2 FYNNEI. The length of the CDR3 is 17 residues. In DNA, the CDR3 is TGTGCCAGCACGACGGCAGGGTCGGGCTTAGATAATTCCCCCCTCCACTTT. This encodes CASTTAGSGLDNSPLHF.

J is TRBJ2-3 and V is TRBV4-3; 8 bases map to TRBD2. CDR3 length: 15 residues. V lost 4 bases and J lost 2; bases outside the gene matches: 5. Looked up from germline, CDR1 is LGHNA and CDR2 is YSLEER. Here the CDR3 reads CASSRLAGHTDTQYF. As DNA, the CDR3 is TGCGCCAGCAGCCGGCTAGCGGGTCACACAGATACGCAGTATTTT.

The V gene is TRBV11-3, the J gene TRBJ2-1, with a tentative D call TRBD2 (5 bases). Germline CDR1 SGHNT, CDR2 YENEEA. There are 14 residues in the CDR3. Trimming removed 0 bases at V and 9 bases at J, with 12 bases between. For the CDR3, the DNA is TGTGCCAGCAGCTTAGACGGCGTCCGGGGTGAGCAGTTCTTC. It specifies CASSLDGVRGEQFF.

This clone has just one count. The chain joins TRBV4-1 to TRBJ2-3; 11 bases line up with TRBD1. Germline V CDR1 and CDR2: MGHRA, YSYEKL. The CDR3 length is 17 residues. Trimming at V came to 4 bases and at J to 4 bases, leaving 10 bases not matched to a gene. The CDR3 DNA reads TGCGCCAGCAGCCTCCCCGGAAGGGACAGGGGGGCAGATACGCAGTATTTT. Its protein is CASSLPGRDRGADTQYF.

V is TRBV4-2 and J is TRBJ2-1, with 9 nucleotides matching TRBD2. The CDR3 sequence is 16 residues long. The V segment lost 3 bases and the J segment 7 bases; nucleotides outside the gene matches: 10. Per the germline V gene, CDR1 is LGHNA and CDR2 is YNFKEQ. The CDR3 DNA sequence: TGTGCCAGCAGCCATACTCTGGAGCGGGGGGTAAATGAGCAGTTCTTC. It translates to CASSHTLERGVNEQFF.

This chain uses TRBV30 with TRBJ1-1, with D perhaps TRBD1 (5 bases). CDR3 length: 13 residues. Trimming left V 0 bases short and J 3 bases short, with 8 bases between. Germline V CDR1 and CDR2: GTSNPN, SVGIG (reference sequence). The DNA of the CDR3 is TGTGCCTGGAGTGTGGGGGGATACACTGAAGCTTTCTTT. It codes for CAWSVGGYTEAFF.

Written as DNA, the CDR3 is TGTGCCAGCAGTCAGCGGGAGGGCCTCAAAAATGAGCAGTTCTTC. Amino acid sequence: CASSQREGLKNEQFF. The chain combines TRBV6-9 with TRBJ2-1; TRBD2 matches 10 bases. This CDR3 contains 15 residues. The V gene's germline CDR1 is MNHGY and CDR2 SVAAGI. The V segment lost 5 bases and the J segment 7 bases; nucleotides outside the gene matches: 8.

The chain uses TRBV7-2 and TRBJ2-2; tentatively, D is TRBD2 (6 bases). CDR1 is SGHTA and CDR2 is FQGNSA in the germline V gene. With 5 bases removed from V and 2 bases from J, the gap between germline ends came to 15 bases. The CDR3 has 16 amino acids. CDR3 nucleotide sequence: TGTGCCAGCAGCGGGGGGACGGGGATAAACACCGGGGAGCTGTTTTTT. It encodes CASSGGTGINTGELFF.

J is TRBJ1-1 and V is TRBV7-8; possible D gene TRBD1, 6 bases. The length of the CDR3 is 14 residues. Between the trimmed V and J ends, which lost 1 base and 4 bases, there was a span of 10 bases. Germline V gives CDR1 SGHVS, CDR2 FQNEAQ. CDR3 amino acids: CASSLVGGPTEAFF. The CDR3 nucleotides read TGTGCCAGCAGCTTAGTGGGGGGGCCCACTGAAGCTTTCTTT. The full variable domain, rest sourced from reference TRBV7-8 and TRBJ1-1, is GAGVSQSPRYKVAKRGQDVALRCDPISGHVSLFWYQQALGQGPEFLTYFQNEAQLDKSGLPSDRFFAERPEGSVSTLKIQRTQQEDSAVYLCASSLVGGPTEAFFGQGTRLTVV.

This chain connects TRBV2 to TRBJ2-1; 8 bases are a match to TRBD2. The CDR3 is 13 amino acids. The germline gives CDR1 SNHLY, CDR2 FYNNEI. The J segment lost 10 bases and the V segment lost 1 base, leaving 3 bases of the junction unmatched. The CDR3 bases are TGTGCCAGCAGTGAAGGGCGCGGGAGGGAGCAGTTCTTC. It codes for CASSEGRGREQFF.

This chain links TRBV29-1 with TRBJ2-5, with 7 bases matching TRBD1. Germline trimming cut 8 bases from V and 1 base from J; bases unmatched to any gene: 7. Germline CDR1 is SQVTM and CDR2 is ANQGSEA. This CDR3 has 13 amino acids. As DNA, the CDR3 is TGCAGCCTTCGGGACAGAGCCCAAGAGACCCAGTACTTC. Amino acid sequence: CSLRDRAQETQYF.

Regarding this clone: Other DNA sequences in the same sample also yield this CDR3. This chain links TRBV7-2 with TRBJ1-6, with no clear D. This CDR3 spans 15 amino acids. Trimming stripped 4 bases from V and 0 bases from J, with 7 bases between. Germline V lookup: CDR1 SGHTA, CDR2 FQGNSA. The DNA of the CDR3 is TGTGCCAGCAGCTCAACGAGCTCCTATAATTCACCCCTCCACTTT. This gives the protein CASSSTSSYNSPLHF.

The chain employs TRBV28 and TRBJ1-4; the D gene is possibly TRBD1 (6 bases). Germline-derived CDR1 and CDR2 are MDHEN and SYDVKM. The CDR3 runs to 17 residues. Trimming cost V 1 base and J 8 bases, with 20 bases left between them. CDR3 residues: CASSLSGYSAGDEKLFF. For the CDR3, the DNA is TGTGCCAGCAGTTTATCCGGATATTCGGCAGGGGACGAAAAACTGTTTTTT.

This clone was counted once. The CDR3 nucleotides read TGTGCCAGCAGTGAAGAGTTTGGCCCCGGGGCCCAGCATTTT. As protein: CASSEEFGPGAQHF. This sequence joins TRBV6-1 and TRBJ1-5, with D unresolved. Germline CDR1 and CDR2: MNHNS and SASEGT. Trimming cost V 1 base and J 11 bases, with 15 bases left between them. This CDR3 comprises 14 residues.

CDR3 nucleotide sequence: TGTGCCAGCACCCCTGACAGGGACTATGGCTACACCTTC. Residues: CASTPDRDYGYTF. V is TRBV5-6 and J is TRBJ1-2; 7 bases fit TRBD1. The V gene's germline CDR1 is SGHDT and CDR2 YYEEEE. Germline trimming cut 6 bases from V and 3 bases from J; bases unmatched to any gene: 5. This CDR3 spans 13 amino acids.

This chain's CDR3 is CASRMTLASNEQFF. The CDR3 nucleotides read TGTGCCAGCAGGATGACATTAGCGTCCAATGAGCAGTTCTTC. This sequence joins TRBV7-2 and TRBJ2-1, with D possibly matching TRBD2 (5 bases). Germline V gene data show CDR1 as SGHTA and CDR2 as FQGNSA. The ends were cut back, 6 bases at V and 6 bases at J, with 15 bases in the middle. CDR3 length: 14 amino acids.

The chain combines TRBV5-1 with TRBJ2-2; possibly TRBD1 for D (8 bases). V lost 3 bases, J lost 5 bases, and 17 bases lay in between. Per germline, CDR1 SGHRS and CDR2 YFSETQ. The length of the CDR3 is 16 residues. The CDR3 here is CASSSLGQGLTGELFF. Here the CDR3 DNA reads TGCGCCAGCAGCTCACTAGGACAGGGACTAACCGGGGAGCTGTTTTTT.

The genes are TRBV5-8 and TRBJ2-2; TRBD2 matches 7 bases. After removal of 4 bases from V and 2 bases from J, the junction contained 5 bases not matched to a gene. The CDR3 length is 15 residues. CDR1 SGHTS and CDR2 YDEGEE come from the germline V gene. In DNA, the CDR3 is TGTGCCAGCAGCCCCTGGACTAGAAACACCGGGGAGCTGTTTTTT. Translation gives CASSPWTRNTGELFF.

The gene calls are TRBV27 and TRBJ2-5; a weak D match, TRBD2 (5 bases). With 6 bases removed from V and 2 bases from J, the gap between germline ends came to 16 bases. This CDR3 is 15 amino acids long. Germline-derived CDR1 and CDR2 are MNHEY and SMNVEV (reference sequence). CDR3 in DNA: TGTGCCAGCAGATCCTCCTACGGGGTGCAAGAGACCCAGTACTTC. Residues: CASRSSYGVQETQYF.

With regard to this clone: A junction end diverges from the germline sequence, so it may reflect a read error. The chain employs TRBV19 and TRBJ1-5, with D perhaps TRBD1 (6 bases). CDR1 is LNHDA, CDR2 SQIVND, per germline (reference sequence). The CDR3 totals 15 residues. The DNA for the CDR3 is TGTGCCAATAGTATGTCAGGGGAAGGCAATCAGCCCCAGCATTTT. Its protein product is CANSMSGEGNQPQHF.

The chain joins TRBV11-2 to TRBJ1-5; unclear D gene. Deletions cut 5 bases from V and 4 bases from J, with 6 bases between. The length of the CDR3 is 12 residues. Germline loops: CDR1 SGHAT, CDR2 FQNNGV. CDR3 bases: TGTGCCAGCAGCGACTCGAATCAGCCCCAGCATTTT. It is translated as CASSDSNQPQHF.

The CDR3 loop is CASSYRPYEQYF. Written as DNA, the CDR3 is TGCGCCAGCTCGTACAGACCCTACGAGCAGTACTTC. The chain carries TRBV23-1 and TRBJ2-7; D is ambiguous. TRBV23-1 is an ORF; its function is uncertain. V lost 8 bases to trimming and J lost 2 bases, with 10 bases between them. The CDR3 covers 12 residues.

In nucleotides, the CDR3 is TGCAGCGTTGATCCGGGACAGGGAGCCACCGGGGAGCTGTTTTTT. Translating gives CSVDPGQGATGELFF. The chain recombines TRBV29-1 with TRBJ2-2; 9 bases align to TRBD1. This CDR3 has 15 amino acids. Trimming at V came to 3 bases and at J to 4 bases, leaving 6 bases not matched to a gene. CDR1 and CDR2 (germline): SQVTM, ANQGSEA.